This TCR beta chain comes out of a study of response to subunit inactivated influenza vaccine. V was clipped by 5 bases and J by 3 bases, with 11 bases between them. Germline V CDR1 and CDR2: MNHEY, SVGEGT. This CDR3 spans 14 amino acids. TCRdb analysed the RT-PCR reads with MiXCR anew, one entry per CDR3 protein. In the table there are about 520,000 distinct CDR3 sequences, approximately 11% of which are singletons. This clonotype showed up just a few times. The sample in question was PBMCs from blood, obtained about 40 days after vaccination. The TCR sequence derives from a man aged 50 to 60 who received an inactivated influenza vaccine. J is TRBJ1-5 and V is TRBV6-2 or TRBV6-3; D unclear. CDR3 in DNA: TGTGCCAGCAGTCCTTTAGCGGTCAATCAGCCCCAGCATTTT. It codes for CASSPLAVNQPQHF.